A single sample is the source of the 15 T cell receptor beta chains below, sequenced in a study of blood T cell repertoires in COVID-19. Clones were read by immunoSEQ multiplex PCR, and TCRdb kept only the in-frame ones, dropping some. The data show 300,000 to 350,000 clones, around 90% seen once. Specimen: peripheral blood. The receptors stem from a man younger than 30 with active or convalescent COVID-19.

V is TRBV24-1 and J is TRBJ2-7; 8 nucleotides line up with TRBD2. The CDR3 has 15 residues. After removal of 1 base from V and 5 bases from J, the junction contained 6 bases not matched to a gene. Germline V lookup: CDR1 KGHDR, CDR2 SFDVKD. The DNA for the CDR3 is TGTGCCACCAGTGATTTCGGGGGGGGACGAGACGAGCAGTACTTC. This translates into CATSDFGGGRDEQYF.

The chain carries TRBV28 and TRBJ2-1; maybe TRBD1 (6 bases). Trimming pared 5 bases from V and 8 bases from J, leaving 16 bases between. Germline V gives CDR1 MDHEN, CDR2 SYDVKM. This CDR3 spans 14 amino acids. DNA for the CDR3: TGTGCCAGCAGTGGACAGACCAGTGTTGATGAGCAGTTCTTC. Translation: CASSGQTSVDEQFF.

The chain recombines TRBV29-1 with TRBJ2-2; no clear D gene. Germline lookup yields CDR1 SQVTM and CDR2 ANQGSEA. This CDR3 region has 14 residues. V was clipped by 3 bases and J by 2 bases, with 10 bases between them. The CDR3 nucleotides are TGCAGCGTTGAGGGCTTCGGTAACACCGGGGAGCTGTTTTTT. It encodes CSVEGFGNTGELFF.

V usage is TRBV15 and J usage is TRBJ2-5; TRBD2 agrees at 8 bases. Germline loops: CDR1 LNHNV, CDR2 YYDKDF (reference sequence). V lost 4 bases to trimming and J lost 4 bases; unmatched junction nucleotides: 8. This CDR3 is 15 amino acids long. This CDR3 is CATSISGTRGETQYF. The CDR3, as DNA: TGTGCCACCAGCATTTCCGGGACTAGAGGAGAGACCCAGTACTTC.

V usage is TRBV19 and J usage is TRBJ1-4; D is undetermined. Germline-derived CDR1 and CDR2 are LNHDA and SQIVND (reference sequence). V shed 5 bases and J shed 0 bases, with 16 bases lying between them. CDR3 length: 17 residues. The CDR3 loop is CASSALTTRATNEKLFF. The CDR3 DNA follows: TGTGCCAGTAGTGCCCTCACAACCCGGGCAACTAATGAAAAACTGTTTTTT.

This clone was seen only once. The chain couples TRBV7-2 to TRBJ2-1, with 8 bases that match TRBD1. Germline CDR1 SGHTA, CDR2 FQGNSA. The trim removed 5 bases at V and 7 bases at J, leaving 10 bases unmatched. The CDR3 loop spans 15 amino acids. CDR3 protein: CASSPDRVVLNEQFF. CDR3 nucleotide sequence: TGTGCCAGCAGCCCGGACAGGGTTGTTTTGAATGAGCAGTTCTTC.

This CDR3 reads CASSPGQNNSPLHF. For the CDR3, the DNA is TGCGCCAGCAGCCCGGGACAGAATAATTCACCCCTCCACTTT. The chain joins TRBV5-1 to TRBJ1-6; 7 nucleotides line up with TRBD1. Trimming took 4 bases from V and 5 from J; bases not matched to a gene: 3. Per germline, CDR1 SGHRS and CDR2 YFSETQ. The length of the CDR3 is 14 residues. Together with reference TRBV5-1 and TRBJ1-6, the CDR3 gives the full variable domain: KAGVTQTPRYLIKTRGQQVTLSCSPISGHRSVSWYQQTPGQGLQFLFEYFSETQRNKGNFPGRFSGRQFSNSRSEMNVSTLELGDSALYLCASSPGQNNSPLHFGNGTRLTVT.

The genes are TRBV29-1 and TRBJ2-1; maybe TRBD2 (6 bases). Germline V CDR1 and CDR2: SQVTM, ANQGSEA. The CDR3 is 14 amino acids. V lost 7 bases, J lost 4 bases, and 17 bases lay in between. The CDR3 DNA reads TGCAGCGCCACTGGGGGACTTCTGTACAATGAGCAGTTCTTC. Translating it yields CSATGGLLYNEQFF.

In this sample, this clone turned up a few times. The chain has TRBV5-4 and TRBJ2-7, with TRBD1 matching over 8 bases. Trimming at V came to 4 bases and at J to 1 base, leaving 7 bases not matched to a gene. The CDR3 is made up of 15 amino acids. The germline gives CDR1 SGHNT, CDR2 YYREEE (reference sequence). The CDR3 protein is CASSPDRGPSYEQYF. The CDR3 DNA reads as TGTGCCAGCAGCCCTGACAGGGGTCCTTCCTACGAGCAGTACTTC.

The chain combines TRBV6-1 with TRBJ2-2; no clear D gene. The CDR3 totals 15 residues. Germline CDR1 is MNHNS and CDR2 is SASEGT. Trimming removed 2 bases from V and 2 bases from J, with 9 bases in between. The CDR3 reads CASSELARNTGELFF. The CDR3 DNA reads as TGTGCCAGCAGTGAATTGGCTAGAAACACCGGGGAGCTGTTTTTT.

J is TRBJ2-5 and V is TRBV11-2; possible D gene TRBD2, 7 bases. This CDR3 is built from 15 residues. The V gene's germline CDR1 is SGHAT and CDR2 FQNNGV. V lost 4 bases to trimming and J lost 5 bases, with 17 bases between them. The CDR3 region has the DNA TGTGCCAGCAGCTCAGAGTCGGGGGGCTTGGAGACCCAGTACTTC. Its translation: CASSSESGGLETQYF.

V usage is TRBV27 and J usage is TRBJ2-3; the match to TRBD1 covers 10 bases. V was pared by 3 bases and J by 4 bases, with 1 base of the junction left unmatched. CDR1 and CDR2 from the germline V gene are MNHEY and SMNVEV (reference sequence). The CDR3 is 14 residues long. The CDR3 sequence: CASSLGQGSDTQYF. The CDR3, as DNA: TGTGCCAGCAGTTTGGGACAGGGGTCAGATACGCAGTATTTT.

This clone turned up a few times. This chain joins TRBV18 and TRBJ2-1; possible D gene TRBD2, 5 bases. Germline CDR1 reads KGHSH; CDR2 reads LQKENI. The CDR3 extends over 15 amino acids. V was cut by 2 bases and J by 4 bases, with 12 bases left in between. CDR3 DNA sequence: TGTGCCAGCTCACCAGGGAGTACATTTTACAATGAGCAGTTCTTC. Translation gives CASSPGSTFYNEQFF.

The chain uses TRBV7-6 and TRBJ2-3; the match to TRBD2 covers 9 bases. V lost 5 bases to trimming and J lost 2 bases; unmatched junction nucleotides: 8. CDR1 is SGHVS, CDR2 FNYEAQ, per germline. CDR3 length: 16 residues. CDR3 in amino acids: CASSLEAGGSTDTQYF. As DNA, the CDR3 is TGTGCCAGCAGCCTGGAAGCGGGGGGATCCACAGATACGCAGTATTTT.

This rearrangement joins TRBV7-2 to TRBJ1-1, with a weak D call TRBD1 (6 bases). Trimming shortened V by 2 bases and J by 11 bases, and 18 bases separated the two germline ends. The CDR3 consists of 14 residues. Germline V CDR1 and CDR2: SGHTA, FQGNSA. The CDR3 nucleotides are TGTGCCAGCAGCTTATACCAGGGGACCCTCGGGGCTTTCTTT. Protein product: CASSLYQGTLGAFF.